The sequence of this T cell receptor (beta chain) was determined in a study of cytomegalovirus exposure and HLA in healthy donors. Each donor was nominally healthy when sampled (though unrecorded immune exposures were likely). Overall study results and limits: Later analysis identified 17,000 or so TCR beta sequences associated with HLA alleles, using a false discovery rate threshold of 0.05. A missense DCLRE1C variant was associated with V- and J-gene trimming of TCR beta chains in a later analysis, and an independent cohort replicated the association. An observed cluster of highly shared sequence variants was recorded as a likely sequencing artifact.

V was pared by 1 base and J by 7 bases, with 10 bases of the junction left unmatched. The CDR3 is 16 amino acids. Germline values: CDR1 MGHRA, CDR2 YSYEKL. The primer mix had 60 Vbeta and 13 Jbeta primers. The method was immunoSEQ multiplex PCR; TCRdb's version includes in-frame clones alone and lacks a portion of them. The sample shows roughly 190,000 clones, more than 60% of them seen only once. As for this clone: What it binds is not known.

The receptor comes from a female donor in good health and CMV-seronegative. Sequencing was performed on PBMCs. The chain is built from TRBV4-1 and TRBJ2-1; TRBD2 matches at 7 bases. As DNA, the CDR3 is TGCGCCAGCAGCCAAGGGGGCGAGGCGGGAGTTAATGAGCAGTTCTTC. As protein: CASSQGGEAGVNEQFF.